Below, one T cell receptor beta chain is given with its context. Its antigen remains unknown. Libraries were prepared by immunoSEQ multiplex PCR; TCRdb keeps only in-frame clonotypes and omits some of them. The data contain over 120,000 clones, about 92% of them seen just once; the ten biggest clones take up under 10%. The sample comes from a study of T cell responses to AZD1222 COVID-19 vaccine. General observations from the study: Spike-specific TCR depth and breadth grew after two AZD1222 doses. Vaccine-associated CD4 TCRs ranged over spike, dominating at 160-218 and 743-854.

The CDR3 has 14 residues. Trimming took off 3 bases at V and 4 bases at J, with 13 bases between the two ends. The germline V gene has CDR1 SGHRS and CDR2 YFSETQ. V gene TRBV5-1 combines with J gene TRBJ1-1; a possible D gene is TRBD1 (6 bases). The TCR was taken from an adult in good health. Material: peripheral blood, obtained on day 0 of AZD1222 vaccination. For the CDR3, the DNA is TGCGCCAGCAGCTCGCAGGGGTTAGGCACTGAAGCTTTCTTT. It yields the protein CASSSQGLGTEAFF.